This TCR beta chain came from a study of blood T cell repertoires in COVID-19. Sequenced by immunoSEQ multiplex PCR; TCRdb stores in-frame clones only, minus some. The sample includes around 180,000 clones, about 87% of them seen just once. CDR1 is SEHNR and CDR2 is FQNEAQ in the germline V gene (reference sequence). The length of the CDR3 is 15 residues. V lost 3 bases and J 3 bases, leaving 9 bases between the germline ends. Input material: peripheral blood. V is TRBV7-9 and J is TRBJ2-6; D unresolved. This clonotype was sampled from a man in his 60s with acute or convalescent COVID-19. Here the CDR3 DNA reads TGTGCCAGCAGCTTTTCGGAGAGTGGGGCCAACGTCCTGACTTTC. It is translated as CASSFSESGANVLTF.